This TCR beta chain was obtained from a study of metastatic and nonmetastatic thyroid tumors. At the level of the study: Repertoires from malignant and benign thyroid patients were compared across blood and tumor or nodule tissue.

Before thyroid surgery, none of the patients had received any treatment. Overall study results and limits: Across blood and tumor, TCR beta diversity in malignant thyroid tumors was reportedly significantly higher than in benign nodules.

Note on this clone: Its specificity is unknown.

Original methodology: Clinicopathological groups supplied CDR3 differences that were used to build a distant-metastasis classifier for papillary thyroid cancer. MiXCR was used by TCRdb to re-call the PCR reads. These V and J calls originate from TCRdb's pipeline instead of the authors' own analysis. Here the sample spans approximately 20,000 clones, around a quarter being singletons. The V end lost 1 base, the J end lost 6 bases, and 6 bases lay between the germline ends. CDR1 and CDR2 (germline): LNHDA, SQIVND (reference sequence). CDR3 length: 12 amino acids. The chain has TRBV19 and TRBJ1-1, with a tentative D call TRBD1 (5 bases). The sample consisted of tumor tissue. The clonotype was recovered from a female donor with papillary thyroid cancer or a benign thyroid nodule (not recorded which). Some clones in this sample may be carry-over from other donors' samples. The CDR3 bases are TGTGCCAGTAGTATAGGGGGCGCTGAAGCTTTCTTT. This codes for CASSIGGAEAFF.